This record covers a single T cell receptor beta chain. Its antigen remains unidentified. The data are from a study of OX40 agonist ivuxolimab in advanced cancers. Study context: Each patient was given ivuxolimab into a vein every 2 weeks, at 0.01 to 10 mg/kg. Under the entry rules, prior anti-PD-1, anti-PD-L1 or anti-CTLA-4 therapy was allowed, and more than 35% had some.

General observations from the study: Clones of CD4+ and CD8+ blood T cells grew by week 6 at doses of 0.1 to 3.0 mg/kg. Individuals who were partial responders at 0.1-3.0 mg/kg had clonal expansion that ranked among the lowest.

The table came from immunoSEQ multiplex PCR; TCRdb's copy has only in-frame clones and leaves some out. The table has around 69,000 clones, 85% to 90% seen once. V gave up 0 bases and J gave up 2 bases, with 20 bases separating them. Germline CDR1 GTSNPN, CDR2 SVGIG (reference sequence). This CDR3 contains 17 residues. The sample here was CD4+ or CD8+ T cells sorted from blood, taken in a trial of the OX40 agonist ivuxolimab. The V and J genes are TRBV30 and TRBJ2-7; no definite D call. This receptor was identified in an adult with an advanced solid tumor such as melanoma, head and neck, liver or kidney cancer. The DNA of the CDR3 is TGTGCCTGGAGTGTAAAGGATCCCTGGCAGTCCGCCTACGAGCAGTACTTC. As protein: CAWSVKDPWQSAYEQYF. Full variable domain (remainder filled in from reference TRBV30 and TRBJ2-7): SQTIHQWPATLVQPVGSPLSLECTVEGTSNPNLYWYRQAAGRGLQLLFYSVGIGQISSEVPQNLSASRPQDRQFILSSKKLLLSDSGFYLCAWSVKDPWQSAYEQYFGPGTRLTVT.